In this sample, the clone carrying this T cell receptor beta chain turned up a few times. Other DNA variants within this sample encode the same CDR3. The germline gives CDR1 DFQATT, CDR2 SNEGSKA (reference sequence). The length of the CDR3 is 13 residues. Losses at the gene ends were 3 bases for V and 7 bases for J; bases not matched to a gene: 6. The record originates from a study of blood T cell repertoires in COVID-19. Across the whole study: T cells, B-cell-depleted T cells, or PBMCs provided the cDNA or gDNA that served as material.

How the authors handled the data: Cell counts per sample came from amplifying reference gene primers. TCRdb keeps only in-frame clones here, not all; method: immunoSEQ multiplex PCR. The D gene and trimming were derived from the DNA, and the V and J assignments and clone size from that table. The sample lists 75,000 to 90,000 clones, 70% to 90% occurring once. The sample comprised peripheral blood. The sequence was obtained from a human donor in a cohort sampled during active COVID-19. The V call is TRBV20-1, the J call TRBJ2-1; TRBD1 aligns across 7 bases. CDR3 amino acids: CSASRGLGNEQFF. As DNA, the CDR3 is TGCAGTGCTAGTAGGGGGCTGGGAAATGAGCAGTTCTTC.